This T cell receptor beta chain was recorded in a study of blood T cell repertoires in COVID-19. Study details: T cells, B-cell-depleted T cells, or PBMCs provided the cDNA or gDNA that served as material.

Germline trimming cut 1 base from V and 2 bases from J; bases unmatched to any gene: 2. Germline V gives CDR1 SGHVS, CDR2 FNYEAQ. The CDR3 length is 15 residues. Which cohort a participant joined came from the clinical history participants gave. Original processing methods: It was from reference gene primer amplification that nucleated cell counts were estimated. Libraries were prepared by immunoSEQ multiplex PCR; TCRdb keeps only in-frame clonotypes and omits some of them. The DNA was the basis for D and trimming; V, J and clone size are from that table. The sample shows hundreds of thousands of clones, 75% to 90% of them seen only once.

Material: PBMCs or T cells enriched from blood (not recorded which). The V gene is TRBV7-6, the J gene TRBJ1-5, with 7 bases identical to TRBD1. This TCR was sampled from a man in his forties who had recovered from COVID-19. The CDR3 bases are TGTGCCAGCAGCTTAGGCAGGGGGGGCAATCAGCCCCAGCATTTT. It yields the protein CASSLGRGGNQPQHF. Looking up the rest from reference TRBV7-6 and TRBJ1-5 gives the full variable domain: GAGVSQSPRYKVTKRGQDVALRCDPISGHVSLYWYRQALGQGPEFLTYFNYEAQQDKSGLPNDRFSAERPEGSISTLTIQRTEQRDSAMYRCASSLGRGGNQPQHFGDGTRLSIL.